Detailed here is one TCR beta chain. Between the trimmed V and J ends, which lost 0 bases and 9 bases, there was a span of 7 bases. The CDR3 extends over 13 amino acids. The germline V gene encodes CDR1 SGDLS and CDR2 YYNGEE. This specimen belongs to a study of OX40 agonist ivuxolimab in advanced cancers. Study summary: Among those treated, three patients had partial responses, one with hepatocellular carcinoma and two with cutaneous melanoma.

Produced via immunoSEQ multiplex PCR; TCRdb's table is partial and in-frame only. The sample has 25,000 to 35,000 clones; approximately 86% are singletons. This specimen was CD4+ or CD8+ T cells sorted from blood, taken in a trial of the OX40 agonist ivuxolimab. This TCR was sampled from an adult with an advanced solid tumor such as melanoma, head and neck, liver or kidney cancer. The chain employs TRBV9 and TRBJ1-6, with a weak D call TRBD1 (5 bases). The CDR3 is CASSVGGGSPLHF. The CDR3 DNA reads TGTGCCAGCAGCGTAGGTGGGGGTTCACCCCTCCACTTT.